A selection of T cell receptor beta chains follows, all from one sample in a study of shared clonotypes between healthy human individuals. Clones were sequenced by immunoSEQ multiplex PCR, and TCRdb holds only the in-frame ones, with some missing. The sample includes about 490,000 clones, roughly 78% of them seen just once. The sequenced sample was PBMCs. These receptors were obtained from a woman aged 40-49 years in good health. Some clones in this sample may be carry-over from other donors' samples. The CDR3 runs from the conserved cysteine through the conserved F or W. A D gene is named only where the DNA matches it firmly. Clone sizes are given selectively: once, few, many, or a class where the clone is expanded.

cdr3_length | j_call | d_call | v_call | clone_size | cdr3_nt | cdr3_aa
16 | TRBJ1-5 | NA | TRBV19 | few | TGTGCCAGTATGACTTGGGGTAGGGGTGGCAATCAGCCCCAGCATTTT | CASMTWGRGGNQPQHF
14 | TRBJ2-7 | TRBD2 | TRBV2 | NA | TGTGCCAGCAGTGTGCGACTAGCGGCGTACGAGCAGTACTTC | CASSVRLAAYEQYF
13 | TRBJ1-1 | NA | TRBV11-2 | NA | TGTGCCAGCAGCTTCGGGGGGGTCACTGAAGCTTTCTTT | CASSFGGVTEAFF
12 | TRBJ2-5 | NA | TRBV28 | NA | TGTGCCAGCAGTTTACGTCGCGAGACCCAGTACTTC | CASSLRRETQYF
16 | TRBJ2-1 | TRBD2 | TRBV30 | NA | TGTGCCTGGAGTGTGAAGGGGCTAGCGGGAGTTCGAGGTCAGTTCTTC | CAWSVKGLAGVRGQFF
13 | TRBJ1-2 | TRBD1 | TRBV30 | few | TGTGCCTGGAGTGTACGGCAGGGGGGTGGCTACACCTTC | CAWSVRQGGGYTF
18 | TRBJ1-4 | NA | TRBV7-9 | NA | TGTGCCAGCAGCCCCGACCTTCTGGGCCGAGGTCGGGGGGAAAAACTGTTTTTT | CASSPDLLGRGRGEKLFF
14 | TRBJ2-1 | NA | TRBV27 | NA | TGTGCCAGCAGGGGAGGTTGGGCTACCGCTCTAGTATTCTTC | CASRGGWATALVFF
14 | TRBJ1-2 | TRBD1 | TRBV2 | NA | TGTGCCAGCAGTGAATTGGCAGGGGGGTTTGGCTACACCTTC | CASSELAGGFGYTF
16 | TRBJ2-7 | TRBD1 | TRBV18 | NA | TGTGCCAGCTCACCCTACAGGGGGAGCGGTTCCTACGAGCAGTACTTC | CASSPYRGSGSYEQYF
14 | TRBJ2-7 | TRBD2 | TRBV13 | NA | TGTGCCAGCAGCTTGGGGAGGGACCCCTACGAGCAGTACTTC | CASSLGRDPYEQYF
16 | TRBJ1-1 | NA | TRBV5-8 | NA | TGTGCCAGCAGCTTGGTAGGGCCCGGGGGGGACACTGAAGCTTTCTTT | CASSLVGPGGDTEAFF
15 | TRBJ2-5 | TRBD2 | TRBV7-6 | NA | TGTGCCAGCAGCCCAGGGACTAGCGGGAGAAAGACCCAGTACTTC | CASSPGTSGRKTQYF
13 | TRBJ2-5 | NA | TRBV6-6 | NA | TGTGCCAGCAGAACCGGGAGCGGAGAGACCCAGTACTTC | CASRTGSGETQYF
13 | TRBJ1-1 | TRBD1 | TRBV30 | NA | TGTGCCTGGAGGGGACAGGGCACCGCTGAAGCTTTCTTT | CAWRGQGTAEAFF
15 | TRBJ1-3 | NA | TRBV6-1 | few | TGTGCCAGCAGTGAAGGGTTCTACTCTGGAAACACCATATATTTT | CASSEGFYSGNTIYF
14 | TRBJ1-5 | NA | TRBV18 | few | TGTGCCAGCTCACCAGGGGGCGCGGAACAGCCCCAGCATTTT | CASSPGGAEQPQHF
17 | TRBJ1-3 | TRBD1 | TRBV4-1 | NA | TGCGCCAGCAGCGGAACCGGAGGGACAGCTACTGGAAACACCATATATTTT | CASSGTGGTATGNTIYF
12 | TRBJ2-4 | NA | TRBV30 | NA | TGTGCCTGGAGGCGTGGGTTAAACATTCAGTACTTC | CAWRRGLNIQYF
15 | TRBJ2-2 | TRBD2 | TRBV28 | NA | TGTGCCAGCAGTTCACCGGGAGGGAGGACCGGGGAGCTGTTTTTT | CASSSPGGRTGELFF
16 | TRBJ1-5 | NA | TRBV7-2 | NA | TGTGCCAGCAGCTTCTCCCGGAGCGGTAGCAATCAGCCCCAGCATTTT | CASSFSRSGSNQPQHF
14 | TRBJ2-7 | NA | TRBV28 | NA | TGTGCCAGCGCCGGGACACCCCTCGCCCACGAGCAGTACTTC | CASAGTPLAHEQYF